The 27 T cell receptor beta chains listed next were all sequenced from one sample in a study of shared T cell receptors in the human thymus. The repertoire was sequenced with immunoSEQ multiplex PCR; TCRdb's copy has only in-frame clones and lacks some. This table has hundreds of thousands of clones, 87% appearing once. The same sample was also studied in work on human thymus T cells.

Sequencing input: thymocytes. The receptors were sampled from a boy under two years old with a congenital heart defect.

The genes are TRBV7-6 and TRBJ2-7; 7 bases are a match to TRBD1. The CDR3 has 14 amino acids. V shed 1 base and J 5 bases; nucleotides not matched to a gene: 5. Germline CDR1 SGHVS, CDR2 FNYEAQ. In DNA form, the CDR3 reads TGTGCCAGCAGCTTAGGTACAGGGGTCCACGAGCAGTACTTC. As protein: CASSLGTGVHEQYF.

The chain couples TRBV30 to TRBJ1-1; D ambiguous. Per the germline V gene, CDR1 is GTSNPN and CDR2 is SVGIG (reference sequence). The CDR3 runs 12 residues. CDR3 sequence: CALNAGSSEAFF. The CDR3 DNA reads as TGTGCTCTCAACGCGGGCAGCTCTGAAGCTTTCTTT.

The chain links TRBV10-2 to TRBJ2-1; the match to TRBD2 covers 9 bases. Trimming cost V 3 bases and J 3 bases; bases outside gene matches: 9. The CDR3 loop spans 17 amino acids. Germline values: CDR1 WSHSY, CDR2 SAAADI. The CDR3 is CASSEIAGAPYYNEQFF. The CDR3 coding sequence is TGCGCCAGCAGTGAAATAGCGGGGGCCCCTTACTACAATGAGCAGTTCTTC.

The chain carries TRBV20-1 and TRBJ1-5; D unresolved. CDR3 length: 10 amino acids. Germline-derived CDR1 and CDR2 are DFQATT and SNEGSKA (reference sequence). Trimming left V 5 bases short and J 5 bases short, with 4 bases between. The CDR3 DNA is TGCAGTGCTTCTCATCAGCCCCAGCATTTT. It translates to CSASHQPQHF.

The table lists this clone with a count of one. DNA of the CDR3: TGTGCCAGCAGTCCCCGGACAGGGCGCAACAATGAGCAGTTCTTC. Protein: CASSPRTGRNNEQFF. The chain links TRBV27 to TRBJ2-1, with 8 bases identical to TRBD1. V shed 5 bases and J 5 bases; nucleotides not matched to a gene: 8. Germline CDR1 is MNHEY and CDR2 is SMNVEV (reference sequence). The CDR3 contains 15 residues.

The chain couples TRBV10-3 to TRBJ1-2; the match to TRBD1 covers 11 bases. This CDR3 comprises 18 residues. J gave up 7 bases and V 2 bases, and 15 bases lay outside the gene matches. The V gene's germline CDR1 is ENHRY and CDR2 SYGVKD. The CDR3 region is CAISEGEAGTGGDCGYTF. CDR3 nucleotide sequence: TGTGCCATCAGTGAGGGGGAGGCCGGGACAGGGGGTGACTGTGGCTACACCTTC.

The genes are TRBV4-3 and TRBJ1-3; TRBD1 agrees at 7 bases. From germline, CDR1 is LGHNA and CDR2 YSLEER. The CDR3 spans 15 residues. With V trimmed by 3 bases and J by 1 base, 3 bases remained unmatched. CDR3 sequence reads: CASSHQDRSGNTIYF. CDR3 bases: TGCGCCAGCAGCCACCAGGACAGGTCTGGAAACACCATATATTTT.

V is TRBV7-8 and J is TRBJ1-1; the match to TRBD1 covers 8 bases. Germline lookup yields CDR1 SGHVS and CDR2 FQNEAQ. The CDR3 totals 13 residues. The junction had 4 bases not matched to a gene; V was cut back by 4 bases and J by 6 bases. CDR3 DNA sequence: TGTGCCAGCAGCTCACGACAGGGGCCTGAAGCTTTCTTT. It translates to CASSSRQGPEAFF.

This chain uses TRBV5-1 with TRBJ2-7; D perhaps matches TRBD1 (6 bases). Germline V gene data show CDR1 as SGHRS and CDR2 as YFSETQ. V was cut by 0 bases and J by 1 base, with 8 bases left in between. This CDR3 is 14 amino acids long. CDR3 nucleotide sequence: TGCGCCAGCAGCTTGGGACAGGAATCCTACGAGCAGTACTTC. The encoded protein is CASSLGQESYEQYF.

The rearrangement uses TRBV28 and TRBJ1-6, with 7 bases identical to TRBD1. Germline assignment: CDR1 MDHEN and CDR2 SYDVKM. J lost 7 bases, V lost 7 bases, and 4 bases had no gene match. The CDR3 length is 13 residues. The CDR3 nucleotides read TGTGCCAGCAAATTGACAGGGAATTCACCCCTCCACTTT. It specifies CASKLTGNSPLHF.

CDR3 sequence reads: CASTREGTRDNEQFF. Written as DNA, the CDR3 is TGTGCCAGTACTCGAGAGGGGACTAGAGACAATGAGCAGTTCTTC. The chain is built from TRBV19 and TRBJ2-1, with 8 bases aligning to TRBD2. Germline V lookup: CDR1 LNHDA, CDR2 SQIVND (reference sequence). The CDR3 length is 15 residues. The V gene end was trimmed by 7 bases and the J gene end by 5 bases; junction bases not matched to a gene: 10.

The chain employs TRBV13 and TRBJ2-3; 15 bases are a match to TRBD2. Per the germline V gene, CDR1 is PRHDT and CDR2 is FYEKMQ (reference sequence). The CDR3 is 20 residues long. After removal of 0 bases from V and 6 bases from J, the junction contained 13 bases not matched to a gene. For the CDR3, the DNA is TGTGCCAGCAGCTTAGGCGGGGGACTAGCGGGGGGCCTGAGATCGGATACGCAGTATTTT. Its translation is CASSLGGGLAGGLRSDTQYF.

This clone occurred once. The junction departs from the called germline gene at one end, perhaps through a read error. The sample contains more than one DNA sequence encoding this CDR3. The J gene is TRBJ1-1, the V gene TRBV4-1; 8 nucleotides line up with TRBD1. The CDR3 loop spans 14 amino acids. From germline, CDR1 is MGHRA and CDR2 YSYEKL. CDR3 sequence: CASSPQGAWTEAFF. The CDR3 bases are TGCGCCAGCAGCCCCCAGGGGGCGTGGACTGAAGCGTTCTTT.

V gene TRBV6-1 combines with J gene TRBJ1-5; perhaps TRBD1 as D (5 bases). Germline V lookup: CDR1 MNHNS, CDR2 SASEGT. This CDR3 region has 16 residues. V lost 4 bases and J 3 bases, leaving 16 bases between the germline ends. CDR3 amino acids: CASSATSGTHNQPQHF. In DNA, the CDR3 is TGTGCCAGCAGTGCTACTTCAGGGACTCACAATCAGCCCCAGCATTTT.

The chain is built from TRBV28 and TRBJ2-1, with TRBD1 identical over 12 bases. The CDR3 has 15 residues. The V gene's germline CDR1 is MDHEN and CDR2 SYDVKM. V lost 6 bases to trimming and J lost 9 bases; unmatched junction nucleotides: 9. CDR3 sequence (DNA): TGTGCCAGCAGAATACCGGGACAGGGGGCCGGTGAGCAGTTCTTC. Protein: CASRIPGQGAGEQFF.

V usage is TRBV10-2 and J usage is TRBJ1-3; a weak D match, TRBD1 (6 bases). The CDR3 contains 12 residues. The V and J ends lost 8 bases and 5 bases respectively, with 10 bases between them. CDR1 WSHSY and CDR2 SAAADI come from the germline V gene. CDR3 bases: TGCGCCAGCTGCGGGGGCAGAAACACCATATATTTT. This encodes CASCGGRNTIYF.

In DNA, the CDR3 is TGTGCCAGCGCAACAGGGTTTCAGCCCCAGCATTTT. As protein: CASATGFQPQHF. The V and J genes are TRBV6-1 and TRBJ1-5; D possibly corresponds to TRBD1 (6 bases). The CDR3 totals 12 residues. Germline V lookup: CDR1 MNHNS, CDR2 SASEGT. V dropped 8 bases and J dropped 6 bases, with 11 bases sitting between them.

The chain couples TRBV6-6 to TRBJ2-2, with D possibly TRBD2 on 6 matching bases. V was shortened by 0 bases and J by 3 bases, with 11 bases between the two germline ends. CDR1 is MNHNY and CDR2 is SVGAGI in the germline V gene (reference sequence). This CDR3 contains 16 residues. CDR3 sequence: CASSYSPGRDTGELFF. The CDR3 bases are TGTGCCAGCAGTTACTCCCCCGGGAGAGACACCGGGGAGCTGTTTTTT.

This sequence joins TRBV30 and TRBJ1-1, with no clear D. This CDR3 has 15 amino acids. The V and J ends lost 8 bases and 5 bases respectively, with 24 bases between them. Looked up from germline, CDR1 is GTSNPN and CDR2 is SVGIG (reference sequence). Here the CDR3 DNA reads TGTGCCGATCGACATATGGGAGGGAGAGGGACTGAAGCTTTCTTT. This encodes CADRHMGGRGTEAFF.

The rearrangement uses TRBV6-1 and TRBJ1-4, with 10 bases fitting TRBD1. V was pared by 6 bases and J by 7 bases, with 5 bases of the junction left unmatched. The CDR3 loop spans 14 amino acids. Germline CDR1 MNHNS, CDR2 SASEGT. The CDR3 region has the DNA TGTGCCAGCAGGACAGGGGGCGCAGGTGAAAAACTGTTTTTT. This encodes CASRTGGAGEKLFF.

The rearrangement joins TRBV7-8 to TRBJ1-5; 8 bases are shared with TRBD1. The CDR3 totals 15 residues. Looked up from germline, CDR1 is SGHVS and CDR2 is FQNEAQ. The V gene end was trimmed by 1 base and the J gene end by 5 bases; junction bases not matched to a gene: 4. The CDR3: CASSLDLQGDQPQHF. CDR3 nucleotide sequence: TGTGCCAGCAGCTTAGACCTACAGGGGGATCAGCCCCAGCATTTT.

CDR3 loop: CASRSEVTDTQYF. DNA for the CDR3: TGTGCCAGCAGGTCAGAAGTTACAGATACGCAGTATTTT. The chain recombines TRBV6-5 with TRBJ2-3; no clear D. The CDR3 has 13 amino acids. With 6 bases removed from V and 3 bases from J, the gap between germline ends came to 10 bases. Germline V gene lookup returns CDR1 MNHEY and CDR2 SVGAGI.

V gene TRBV27 combines with J gene TRBJ1-4; D remains unclear. V shed 0 bases and J shed 0 bases, with 11 bases lying between them. The germline V gene encodes CDR1 MNHEY and CDR2 SMNVEV (reference sequence). There are 17 residues in the CDR3. CDR3: CASSLSSPVATNEKLFF. In DNA form, the CDR3 reads TGTGCCAGCAGTTTATCGTCGCCAGTTGCAACTAATGAAAAACTGTTTTTT.

The chain is built from TRBV6-5 and TRBJ1-1, with D possibly matching TRBD1 (6 bases). The CDR3 covers 11 residues. CDR1 is MNHEY and CDR2 is SVGAGI in the germline V gene. V shed 7 bases and J shed 11 bases, with 14 bases lying between them. Here the CDR3 reads CASKSKGGAFF. In nucleotides, the CDR3 is TGTGCCAGCAAAAGTAAGGGGGGGGCTTTCTTT.

This clone was seen only once. V is TRBV5-4 and J is TRBJ2-2, with TRBD2 identical over 10 bases. The CDR3 covers 17 residues. Germline CDR1 is SGHNT and CDR2 is YYREEE (reference sequence). After removal of 4 bases from V and 8 bases from J, the junction contained 14 bases not matched to a gene. The CDR3 DNA sequence: TGTGCCAGCAGCCGCGATACCCTAGCGGGGGCTGGTGGGGAGCTGTTTTTT. Amino acids: CASSRDTLAGAGGELFF.

The chain carries TRBV5-6 and TRBJ2-5; TRBD2 aligns across 9 bases. Germline CDR1 and CDR2: SGHDT and YYEEEE. The CDR3 sequence is 16 residues long. Unmatched junction bases numbered 10, after V lost 7 bases and J lost 0 bases. The CDR3 DNA reads as TGTGCCAGCTGGATAGGGCTAGCGGGATACCAAGAGACCCAGTACTTC. It specifies CASWIGLAGYQETQYF.

This rearrangement joins TRBV27 to TRBJ2-6, with unresolved D. The ends were cut back, 6 bases at V and 6 bases at J, with 24 bases in the middle. The CDR3 contains 18 residues. The V gene's germline CDR1 is MNHEY and CDR2 SMNVEV (reference sequence). CDR3 amino acids: CASSPEALIPSAANVLTF. CDR3 nucleotides: TGTGCCAGCAGCCCCGAGGCCTTAATCCCTTCGGCGGCCAACGTCCTGACTTTC.